This record looks at one T cell receptor (beta chain) sequence and its context. Its antigen is still unknown. The protocol was immunoSEQ multiplex PCR, while the TCRdb copy is restricted to in-frame clones and leaves out a portion. The sample records over 95,000 clones, roughly nine tenths being singletons. This entry belongs to a study of T cell responses to AZD1222 COVID-19 vaccine. Study conclusions and caveats: Spike-specific TCR breadth rose after two AZD1222 doses, and depth rose as well. Clonal diversity was possibly underestimated, and white British individuals and females predominated among donors. Samples come after the peak T cell response, not at day 14.

The V gene's germline CDR1 is MNHEY and CDR2 SMNVEV (reference sequence). With 6 bases clipped from V and 3 bases from J, the junction kept 0 bases outside the gene matches. The CDR3 covers 14 residues. Sequencing was performed on peripheral blood, taken 28 days after the second AZD1222 dose. The source of this sequence is an adult who received the AZD1222 COVID-19 vaccine. The chain is built from TRBV27 and TRBJ2-5; 14 nucleotides line up with TRBD2. The CDR3 here is CASRTSGREETQYF. The CDR3 bases are TGTGCCAGCAGGACTAGCGGGAGGGAAGAGACCCAGTACTTC.